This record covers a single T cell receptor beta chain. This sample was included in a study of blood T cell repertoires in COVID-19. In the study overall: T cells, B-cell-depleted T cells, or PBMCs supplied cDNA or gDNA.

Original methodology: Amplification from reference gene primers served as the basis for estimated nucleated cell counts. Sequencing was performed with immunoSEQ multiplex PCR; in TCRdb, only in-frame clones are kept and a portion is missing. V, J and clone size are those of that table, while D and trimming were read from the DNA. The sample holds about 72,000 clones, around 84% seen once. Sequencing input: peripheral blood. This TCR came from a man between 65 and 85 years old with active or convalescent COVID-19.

CDR3: CASSSPGLGGGDTQYF. The CDR3 DNA is TGTGCCAGCAGCTCCCCGGGACTAGGAGGAGGAGATACGCAGTATTTT. The chain links TRBV28 to TRBJ2-3, with TRBD2 identical over 8 bases. The CDR3 runs to 16 residues. V was clipped by 6 bases and J by 5 bases; unmatched bases: 13. CDR1 is MDHEN and CDR2 is SYDVKM in the germline V gene.